The rows below give T cell receptor beta chains drawn from one sample of a study of T-cell reconstitution after alpha-beta-depleted transplantation in children. MiXCR, run by TCRdb on the PCR reads, gives a single entry per CDR3 protein. The repertoire holds 98,000 or so distinct CDR3 sequences, less than 25% seen once, with about 22% in the top ten. The sample in question was PBMCs, obtained before TCRalphabeta/CD19-depleted stem cell transplant. Source of these receptors: a boy aged 2 to 9 with acute lymphoblastic leukemia, due to receive a stem cell transplant. The CDR3 runs from the conserved cysteine through the conserved F or W. The D gene is left open where the match is weak. Some rows mark clone size as missing; the rest say once, few, many or name a class of expanded clone.

V	D	J	size	DNA	CDR3
TRBV4-1	.	TRBJ1-3	.	TGCGCCAGCAGCTACGGGATGCAGCGCCCATTCTCTGGAAACACCATATATTTT	CASSYGMQRPFSGNTIYF
TRBV29-1	TRBD2	TRBJ2-1	few	TGCAGCGTTAAGGGCGGGAGAGGGAATGAGCAGTTCTTC	CSVKGGRGNEQFF
TRBV7-3	TRBD2	TRBJ2-7	few	TGTGCCAGCAGCTTGACTAGCGGAGCCGAGCAGTACTTC	CASSLTSGAEQYF
TRBV28	.	TRBJ2-3	few	TGTGCCAGCAGCTTATATACAGGAGAAATGTATACGCAGTATTTT	CASSLYTGEMYTQYF
TRBV12-3/TRBV12-4	.	TRBJ1-1	few	TGTGCCAGCACCGTCCTCTATGGGCGGGGCACTGAAGCTTTCTTT	CASTVLYGRGTEAFF
TRBV7-9	TRBD2	TRBJ2-3	.	TGTGCCAGCAGCTTAGTGGTCGCGGGAGCGGATACGCAGTATTTT	CASSLVVAGADTQYF
TRBV7-9	TRBD2	TRBJ2-5	few	TGTGCCAGCAGCGCAACCGGACTAGCAGAGACCCAGTACTTC	CASSATGLAETQYF
TRBV5-1	TRBD2	TRBJ2-1	few	TGCGCCAGCAAGCCTAGCGGGTACAATGAGCAGTTCTTC	CASKPSGYNEQFF
TRBV5-1	.	TRBJ1-1	few	TGCGCCAGCAGCTTGTCACAGGGAGGGACTGAAGCTTTCTTT	CASSLSQGGTEAFF
TRBV5-1	.	TRBJ2-3	many	TGCGCCAGCAGGGGTAGCGGAGGGGTTACAGATACGCAGTATTTT	CASRGSGGVTDTQYF
TRBV4-2	.	TRBJ1-6	.	TGTGCCAGCAGCCAAGATCCTTTGCGGGATTCACCCCTCCACTTT	CASSQDPLRDSPLHF
TRBV4-2	.	TRBJ2-6	.	TGTGCCAGCAGCCCCTGGACAATCCAGTCTGGGGCCAACGTCCTGACTTTC	CASSPWTIQSGANVLTF
TRBV6-2/TRBV6-3	.	TRBJ2-7	few	TGTGCCAGCAAATCCCACGAGAGAGTAAACGAGCAGTACTTC	CASKSHERVNEQYF
TRBV7-9	.	TRBJ2-3	few	TGTGCCAGCAGCATGTGGGGGCTAGCGGAGCAGACAGATACGCAGTATTTT	CASSMWGLAEQTDTQYF
TRBV7-9	TRBD2	TRBJ2-1	.	TGTGCCAGCAGCGCGACTAGCGGAGGGGCCTTTCCGTTCTTC	CASSATSGGAFPFF
TRBV11-2	TRBD2	TRBJ2-3	many	TGTGCCAGCAGCTCCCGGGGGGTAGAGGGGAATACGCAGTATTTT	CASSSRGVEGNTQYF
TRBV9	TRBD2	TRBJ2-1	few	TGTGCCAGCAGCCCGAGACCTAGCGGGGGCCACAATGAGCAGTTCTTC	CASSPRPSGGHNEQFF
TRBV6-4	.	TRBJ2-2	few	TGTGCCAGCAGTGATTCGGAAAACACCGGGGAGCTGTTTTTT	CASSDSENTGELFF
TRBV12-3/TRBV12-4	.	TRBJ2-5	few	TGTGCCAGCAGTTTAGTAATAGGCCAAGAGACCCAGTACTTC	CASSLVIGQETQYF
TRBV4-2	TRBD2	TRBJ2-3	.	TGTGCCAGCAGCCGACTACTTCTAATAGCGGGAGTACGTTCCTTTAGCACAGATACGCAGTATTTT	CASSRLLLIAGVRSFSTDTQYF
TRBV19	.	TRBJ2-4	.	TGTGCCAGTAGCATTAAGGTGGCGAAAAACATTCAGTACTTC	CASSIKVAKNIQYF
TRBV9	TRBD2	TRBJ2-7	.	TGTGCCAGCAGCGTCGGGCGGGGGGCCCCCTACGAGCAGTACTTC	CASSVGRGAPYEQYF
TRBV7-2	.	TRBJ2-7	.	TGTGCCAGCAGGCGGGGCGGAGCGGCGCACGAGCAGTACTTC	CASRRGGAAHEQYF
TRBV5-1	TRBD2	TRBJ2-2	.	TGCGCCAGCAGCCCTGGCCTAGCGGAGGGGTACACCGGGGAGCTGTTTTTT	CASSPGLAEGYTGELFF
TRBV5-1	TRBD2	TRBJ2-3	.	TGCGCCAGCGCACGACTAGCGGAGAATACAGATACGCAGTATTTT	CASARLAENTDTQYF
TRBV2	TRBD2	TRBJ2-1	medium-sized	TGTGCCAGCATGGGGACTAGCAAACCCACCTCCTACAATGAGCAGTTCTTC	CASMGTSKPTSYNEQFF
TRBV6-2/TRBV6-3	.	TRBJ2-7	.	TGTGCCAGCAACGATGCCTGGGAAGACGAGCAGTACTTC	CASNDAWEDEQYF
TRBV28	TRBD1	TRBJ2-2	.	TGTGCCAGCAGTTTACGGGCGGGACAGGGGTATGGGGAGCTGTTTTTT	CASSLRAGQGYGELFF
TRBV5-1	.	TRBJ2-7	.	TGCGCCAGCAGCTTGGATGGCAAAAACTACGAGCAGTACTTC	CASSLDGKNYEQYF
TRBV7-7	.	TRBJ2-5	few	TGTGCCAGCAGCTTAGGCAGAGTGTGGCAAGAGACCCAGTACTTC	CASSLGRVWQETQYF
TRBV28	.	TRBJ2-5	.	TGTGCCAGCAGTTTATATCCGGGAGCACCCCAAGAGACCCAGTACTTC	CASSLYPGAPQETQYF
TRBV3-1	.	TRBJ1-1	few	TGTGCCAGCAGCCAAGCAGAAGGCCTCACTGAAGCTTTCTTT	CASSQAEGLTEAFF